This record covers a single T cell receptor (beta chain). Its antigen is still unknown. No base quality information exists; no much larger clone differs at one position. Library construction relied on PCR. The sequencing machine was an Illumina HiSeq 2500. Unique molecular identifiers were incorporated into TCR beta cDNA libraries to reduce PCR and sequencing biases. Some 500,000 cDNA molecules were obtained per 1 to 10 million input T cells, so each molecule approximated one T cell. Patient libraries were prepared and sequenced with the same protocol used for the earlier healthy control dataset. Samples belonging to the same batch were prepared together, multiplexed and sequenced on a shared HiSeq lane. In the source study's methods: MIGEC handled the raw barcoded reads, throwing out single-read molecular identifier groups before consensus assembly and CDR3 extraction. VDJtools was used for post-analysis of the clonotype tables, with diversity normalized by down-sampling every dataset to the smallest sample size. To correct batch-related cross-sample contamination, repertoire overlap clustering matched CDR3 amino acid sequences but not nucleotide sequences. TCRdb handled the public reads itself, with Q25 trimming in fastp and clone calling in MiXCR, and kept productive beta chains. One record per CDR3 amino acid sequence lists the most common genes and DNA. TCRdb, not the original authors, processed these V and J calls. Here the sample has fewer than 850,000 distinct CDR3 sequences; just over 45% occur a single time. The ten biggest clones cover roughly 4.5% of the sample.

TCR beta repertoires were profiled from peripheral blood of over 10 young patients with multiple sclerosis to demonstrate the VDJtools post-analysis software. The multiple sclerosis patients were children and adolescents ranging in age from roughly 6 to 16 years. This sample stems from a study of post-analysis software for immune sequencing data (dated by TCRdb to the mid-2010s). In the study overall: The recorded disease courses included relapsing-remitting, secondary progressive and progressive-relapsing multiple sclerosis, and some patients had no subtype annotation. A subset of samples was prepared in parallel using single-end sample barcoding, then pooled and co-amplified after Illumina adapter ligation. The patient repertoires were compared against 10 to 12 previously published healthy control repertoires obtained from donors aged about 6 to 28 years.

The germline V gene provides CDR1 MNHEY and CDR2 SVGAGI. The junction carries 11 bases between V and J, which are trimmed by 5 bases and 0 bases respectively. The CDR3 runs 14 residues from the cysteine to the phenylalanine. Of the read, only the CDR3 DNA is kept; its 42 bases are in frame from base 1. Broad study findings and their caveats: When samples were clustered directly using the F measure, samples prepared in the same batch co-clustered strongly, which prompted a batch-effect correction. Significantly lower normalized Chao1 diversity was found in multiple sclerosis patients than in controls, suggesting substantial peripheral T-cell clonal expansion. The multiple sclerosis patient group was slightly younger than the control group. Patients showed significantly higher frequencies than controls for about 5 TRBV segments, among them TRBV5-6, TRBV5-1 and TRBV20-1.

This clonotype was obtained from a girl under 18 with multiple sclerosis. The sequence is built from TRBV6-5 and TRBJ2-7, with no confident D gene call. The sequenced sample consisted of blood. The CDR3 region: CASSRRVSSYEQYF. The sequence in DNA is TGTGCCAGCAGTAGACGTGTGAGCTCCTACGAGCAGTACTTC.